This is a list of T cell receptor beta chains from one sample in a study of cytomegalovirus exposure and HLA in healthy donors. Data came from immunoSEQ multiplex PCR; TCRdb stores just in-frame clones and leaves some out. The sample contains 90,000 to 150,000 clones, 80% of which appear only once. Sequencing was carried out using PBMCs. These receptors originate from a middle-aged man in good health and CMV-seronegative. The CDR3 runs from the conserved cysteine through the conserved F or W. Fields, in order: CDR3 length, J gene, V gene, CDR3 protein.

15 TRBJ2-7 TRBV7-3 CASSPQRGGSNEQYF
12 TRBJ1-1 TRBV12-5 CASGLVRTEAFF
15 TRBJ2-7 TRBV11-1 CASSLAPGRDGEQYF
13 TRBJ1-1 TRBV27 CASSGPGGTEAFF
15 TRBJ2-6 TRBV5-1 CASSQNPSGANVLTF
16 TRBJ1-2 TRBV2 CASSDWLGQTNYGYTF
18 TRBJ2-6 TRBV7-2 CASSPLAAPPSGANVLTF
14 TRBJ1-2 TRBV7-8 CASSLGWATYGYTF
15 TRBJ2-7 TRBV7-7 CASSLGQGSSYEQYF
14 TRBJ2-3 TRBV14 CASSLGGSRYTQYF
13 TRBJ1-1 TRBV2 CAGLPRGNTEAFF
12 TRBJ1-5 TRBV28 CASRSSNQPQHF
13 TRBJ1-1 TRBV7-9 CASSLGTQGEAFF
12 - TRBV6-5 CASRGGAYEQYF
18 TRBJ2-2 TRBV25-1 CASSELAWNYRSTGELFF
13 TRBJ1-2 TRBV4-1 CASSRSGDYGYTF
14 TRBJ1-5 TRBV7-6 CASSSGGINQPQHF
14 TRBJ2-5 TRBV6-5 CASGQGRGQETQYF
14 TRBJ2-2 TRBV19 CASSPGGSVGELFF
11 TRBJ2-3 TRBV29-1 CSVRAGDTQYF
17 TRBJ2-5 TRBV27 CASSLSTPRGVGETQYF
16 TRBJ1-2 TRBV4-3 CASSQDLGRVTIGYTF
12 TRBJ1-2 TRBV5-4 CASSPANYGYTF
15 TRBJ2-5 TRBV7-7 CASSSEGTGQETQYF
17 TRBJ2-2 TRBV11-2 CASSLVGREVNTGELFF
16 TRBJ2-2 TRBV4-3 CASSQARLDDTGELFF
15 TRBJ1-5 TRBV15 CATSRDGGLSQPQHF
15 TRBJ2-3 TRBV13 CASSLKTELEDTQYF
11 TRBJ2-7 TRBV7-2 CASSAYNEQYF
14 TRBJ2-3 TRBV5-1 CASRRQGDTDTQYF
16 TRBJ1-1 TRBV7-8 CASSLEPAGGDTEAFF
15 TRBJ2-3 TRBV5-4 CASSLEGGRTDTQYF
12 TRBJ1-2 TRBV28 CASSSTRRGYTF
15 TRBJ1-1 TRBV5-5 CASSAGTGESRVAFF
14 TRBJ2-5 TRBV29-1 CSVLPSGGEETQYF
14 TRBJ2-3 TRBV11-3 CASSLRDYTDTQYF
13 TRBJ2-1 TRBV6-5 CASKGQGLNEQFF
12 TRBJ2-1 TRBV29-1 CSVEGSYNEQFF
17 TRBJ2-1 TRBV5-1 CASSLVRSGGARDEQFF
12 TRBJ1-1 TRBV4-1 CASTGLREEAFF
17 TRBJ2-5 TRBV7-9 CASSLRPGTGVRETQYF
12 TRBJ2-7 TRBV27 CASRQGSYEQYF
15 TRBJ1-5 TRBV11-2 CASSLQGLGNQPQHF
13 TRBJ1-2 TRBV19 CASSITGEYGYTF
12 TRBJ1-4 TRBV7-9 CASSLASEKLFF
14 TRBJ1-6 TRBV15 CATSRDGANSPLHF
17 TRBJ2-1 TRBV9 CASSVDPAGVSYNEQFF
14 TRBJ1-5 TRBV19 CATLGAGGGQPQHF
11 TRBJ2-2 TRBV20-1 CSARVTGELFF
14 TRBJ1-5 TRBV27 CASSDGRRDQPQHF
14 TRBJ2-7 TRBV4-3 CASSQGRATYEQYF
15 TRBJ1-1 TRBV5-4 CASSPGQGLITEAFF
15 TRBJ1-2 TRBV5-1 CASSLDGQGDSGYTF
17 TRBJ1-1 TRBV5-5 CASMPPVGVIQGTEAFF
14 TRBJ1-1 TRBV28 CASSFATGNTEAFF
14 TRBJ2-3 TRBV9 CASSGRVPTDTQYF
12 TRBJ1-2 TRBV30 CAWSGQGYGYTF
13 TRBJ1-2 TRBV19 CASSIDRDYGYTF
12 TRBJ1-1 TRBV30 CAWTGGNTEAFF